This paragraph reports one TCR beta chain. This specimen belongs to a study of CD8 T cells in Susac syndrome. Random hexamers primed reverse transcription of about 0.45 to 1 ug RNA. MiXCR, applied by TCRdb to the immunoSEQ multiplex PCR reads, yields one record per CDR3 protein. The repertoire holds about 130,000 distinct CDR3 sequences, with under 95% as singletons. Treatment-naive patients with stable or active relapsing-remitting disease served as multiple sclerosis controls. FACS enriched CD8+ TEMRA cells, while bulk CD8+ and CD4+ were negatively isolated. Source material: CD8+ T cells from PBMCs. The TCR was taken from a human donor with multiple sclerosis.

The DNA for the CDR3 is TGTGCCAGCAGGAGAGGGGTCGAGCAGTACTTC. This encodes CASRRGVEQYF. The rearrangement uses TRBV6-5 and TRBJ2-7; D is possibly TRBD1 or TRBD2 (5 bases each). This CDR3 spans 11 amino acids. V was pared by 6 bases and J by 6 bases, with 9 bases between. Germline assignment: CDR1 MNHEY and CDR2 SVGAGI.